A selection of T cell receptor beta chains follows, all from one sample in a study of cytomegalovirus exposure and HLA in healthy donors. Libraries were prepared by immunoSEQ multiplex PCR; TCRdb keeps only in-frame clonotypes and omits some of them. Here the sample spans about 160,000 clones, 75% to 90% being singletons. Sequencing was performed on PBMCs. Receptors originate from a woman aged 18-29 years in good health and CMV-seronegative. CDR3s include the opening cysteine and the closing phenylalanine or tryptophan. A D gene is named only where the DNA matches it firmly. Size values are once, few and many counts, or a class for expanded clones, and some rows have none.

clone size: few; V gene: TRBV30; J gene: TRBJ2-1; D gene: TRBD1; CDR3 protein: CAWTGGREQFF; CDR3 DNA: TGTGCCTGGACAGGGGGACGGGAGCAGTTCTTC
clone size: .; V gene: TRBV4-3; J gene: TRBJ2-2; D gene: TRBD1; CDR3 protein: CASSQEGGTGNGELFF; CDR3 DNA: TGCGCCAGCAGCCAAGAGGGGGGGACAGGGAACGGGGAGCTGTTTTTT
clone size: .; V gene: TRBV7-2; J gene: TRBJ2-3; D gene: TRBD2; CDR3 protein: CASSPEARLAGEDTQYF; CDR3 DNA: TGTGCCAGCAGCCCAGAGGCCCGACTAGCGGGAGAAGATACGCAGTATTTT
clone size: .; V gene: TRBV10-3; J gene: TRBJ1-2; D gene: .; CDR3 protein: CAISDTGTQSIRNYGYTF; CDR3 DNA: TGTGCCATCAGTGACACCGGGACTCAATCGATTAGGAACTATGGCTACACCTTC
clone size: .; V gene: TRBV5-1; J gene: TRBJ2-7; D gene: .; CDR3 protein: CASSLEGVITYEQYF; CDR3 DNA: TGCGCCAGCAGCTTGGAGGGGGTCATCACCTACGAGCAGTACTTC
clone size: .; V gene: TRBV4-3; J gene: TRBJ1-4; D gene: .; CDR3 protein: CASSQTDTGNEKLFF; CDR3 DNA: TGCGCCAGCAGCCAAACCGATACAGGGAATGAAAAACTGTTTTTT
clone size: .; V gene: TRBV19; J gene: TRBJ2-7; D gene: TRBD1; CDR3 protein: CASSRNRGRGYEQYF; CDR3 DNA: TGTGCCAGTAGTAGAAACAGGGGCAGGGGCTACGAGCAGTACTTC
clone size: .; V gene: TRBV7-2; J gene: TRBJ2-7; D gene: TRBD2; CDR3 protein: CASSFKTSGSRGESYEQYF; CDR3 DNA: TGTGCCAGCAGCTTTAAGACTAGCGGGAGTCGTGGGGAGTCCTACGAGCAGTACTTC
clone size: once; V gene: TRBV30; J gene: TRBJ2-7; D gene: .; CDR3 protein: CAWSDTPVDEQYF; CDR3 DNA: TGTGCCTGGAGCGACACACCGGTAGATGAGCAGTACTTC
clone size: once; V gene: TRBV4-2; J gene: TRBJ2-7; D gene: TRBD2; CDR3 protein: CASSQVRSGGEDEQYF; CDR3 DNA: TGTGCCAGCAGCCAAGTTCGGTCCGGGGGGGAGGACGAGCAGTACTTC
clone size: few; V gene: TRBV25-1; J gene: TRBJ1-5; D gene: TRBD1; CDR3 protein: CASSTGTGVSNQPQHF; CDR3 DNA: TGTGCCAGCAGTACCGGGACAGGGGTCAGCAATCAGCCCCAGCATTTT
clone size: .; V gene: TRBV6-4; J gene: TRBJ2-3; D gene: .; CDR3 protein: CASSEGTSTDTQYF; CDR3 DNA: TGTGCCAGCAGTGAAGGGACTAGCACAGATACGCAGTATTTT
clone size: .; V gene: TRBV6-1; J gene: TRBJ1-5; D gene: .; CDR3 protein: CAARGRGFNQPQHF; CDR3 DNA: TGTGCCGCGAGGGGGAGGGGGTTCAATCAGCCCCAGCATTTT
clone size: .; V gene: TRBV5-6; J gene: TRBJ2-1; D gene: TRBD2; CDR3 protein: CASSPGTSDEQFF; CDR3 DNA: TGTGCCAGCAGCCCGGGGACTAGTGATGAGCAGTTCTTC
clone size: .; V gene: TRBV6-1; J gene: TRBJ2-7; D gene: .; CDR3 protein: CASSEWQETYEQYF; CDR3 DNA: TGTGCCAGCAGTGAGTGGCAGGAAACCTACGAGCAGTACTTC
clone size: .; V gene: TRBV25-1; J gene: TRBJ2-1; D gene: .; CDR3 protein: CASSEFRGQYNEQFF; CDR3 DNA: TGTGCCAGCAGTGAATTTAGAGGACAGTACAATGAGCAGTTCTTC
clone size: .; V gene: TRBV7-2; J gene: TRBJ2-7; D gene: TRBD1; CDR3 protein: CASSLRQGSEQYF; CDR3 DNA: TGTGCCAGCAGCTTAAGACAGGGAAGCGAGCAGTACTTC
clone size: .; V gene: TRBV7-9; J gene: TRBJ2-5; D gene: .; CDR3 protein: CASSLAWGHRSQTQYF; CDR3 DNA: TGTGCCAGCAGCTTAGCGTGGGGGCACAGGTCGCAGACCCAGTACTTC
clone size: .; V gene: TRBV6-4; J gene: TRBJ2-2; D gene: .; CDR3 protein: CASSAGTFDTGELFF; CDR3 DNA: TGTGCCAGCAGCGCCGGGACTTTCGACACCGGGGAGCTGTTTTTT
clone size: few; V gene: TRBV5-1; J gene: TRBJ1-2; D gene: TRBD1; CDR3 protein: CASSLGGTGADLGYTF; CDR3 DNA: TGCGCCAGCAGCTTGGGCGGGACAGGGGCCGACTTAGGCTACACCTTC
clone size: few; V gene: TRBV6-5; J gene: TRBJ2-2; D gene: .; CDR3 protein: CASSYSWTVPGELFF; CDR3 DNA: TGTGCCAGCAGTTACTCATGGACAGTTCCCGGGGAGCTGTTTTTT
clone size: .; V gene: TRBV5-1; J gene: TRBJ2-7; D gene: .; CDR3 protein: CASSLASRGRGDEQYF; CDR3 DNA: TGCGCCAGCAGCTTAGCTTCCCGGGGGAGAGGTGACGAGCAGTACTTC
clone size: .; V gene: TRBV2; J gene: TRBJ1-3; D gene: .; CDR3 protein: CASSEVGGGPPISGNTIYF; CDR3 DNA: TGTGCCAGCAGTGAAGTTGGCGGGGGTCCCCCAATCTCTGGAAACACCATATATTTT
clone size: .; V gene: TRBV5-4; J gene: TRBJ2-5; D gene: TRBD2; CDR3 protein: CASSLTSEETQYF; CDR3 DNA: TGTGCCAGCAGCTTGACTAGCGAGGAGACCCAGTACTTC
clone size: once; V gene: TRBV19; J gene: TRBJ1-1; D gene: TRBD1; CDR3 protein: CASSADRDTEAFF; CDR3 DNA: TGTGCCAGTAGTGCCGACAGGGACACTGAAGCTTTCTTT
clone size: .; V gene: TRBV10-2; J gene: TRBJ1-1; D gene: .; CDR3 protein: CASRHKNRERKMTEAFF; CDR3 DNA: TGCGCCAGCCGTCACAAGAATCGGGAGAGGAAGATGACTGAAGCTTTCTTT
clone size: .; V gene: TRBV14; J gene: TRBJ2-1; D gene: .; CDR3 protein: CASSHYSGWSMNEQFF; CDR3 DNA: TGTGCCAGCAGCCATTATTCAGGGTGGTCAATGAATGAGCAGTTCTTC
clone size: few; V gene: TRBV14; J gene: TRBJ1-2; D gene: TRBD1; CDR3 protein: CASSQGRQGVGYTF; CDR3 DNA: TGTGCCAGCAGCCAAGGACGACAGGGAGTTGGCTACACCTTC
clone size: .; V gene: TRBV27; J gene: TRBJ2-4; D gene: .; CDR3 protein: CASSMRTAREAKNIQYF; CDR3 DNA: TGTGCCAGCAGTATGAGGACGGCCAGGGAAGCCAAAAACATTCAGTACTTC
clone size: .; V gene: TRBV5-1; J gene: TRBJ1-1; D gene: TRBD1; CDR3 protein: CASSLTGQGAFF; CDR3 DNA: TGCGCCAGCAGCTTGACCGGACAGGGAGCTTTCTTT
clone size: .; V gene: TRBV5-4; J gene: TRBJ2-7; D gene: .; CDR3 protein: CASSSRSNSVYEQYF; CDR3 DNA: TGTGCCAGCAGCTCACGTAGTAATAGCGTTTACGAGCAGTACTTC
clone size: .; V gene: TRBV21-1; J gene: TRBJ1-2; D gene: .; CDR3 protein: CASSGQGGYGYTF; CDR3 DNA: TGTGCCAGCAGCGGCCAGGGGGGCTATGGCTACACCTTC
clone size: .; V gene: TRBV11-2; J gene: TRBJ2-5; D gene: TRBD2; CDR3 protein: CASSWLGSGAKETQYF; CDR3 DNA: TGTGCCAGCAGCTGGTTGGGGAGCGGGGCGAAAGAGACCCAGTACTTC
clone size: .; V gene: TRBV5-1; J gene: TRBJ2-5; D gene: .; CDR3 protein: CASRRAAGLGETQYF; CDR3 DNA: TGCGCCAGCAGACGGGCCGCGGGGCTAGGAGAGACCCAGTACTTC
clone size: .; V gene: TRBV4-3; J gene: TRBJ1-2; D gene: .; CDR3 protein: CASSPYQGSNYGYTF; CDR3 DNA: TGCGCCAGCAGCCCCTACCAGGGTTCTAACTATGGCTACACCTTC
clone size: once; V gene: TRBV27; J gene: TRBJ2-7; D gene: .; CDR3 protein: CASSSQGSYEQYF; CDR3 DNA: TGTGCCAGCAGTTCTCAGGGGAGCTACGAGCAGTACTTC
clone size: .; V gene: TRBV5-1; J gene: TRBJ2-5; D gene: TRBD2; CDR3 protein: CASSLYGGAEETQYF; CDR3 DNA: TGCGCCAGCAGCTTATACGGGGGGGCCGAGGAGACCCAGTACTTC
clone size: .; V gene: TRBV15; J gene: TRBJ2-7; D gene: TRBD1; CDR3 protein: CATSRDTSRTGSHEQYF; CDR3 DNA: TGTGCCACCAGCAGAGATACCAGCCGGACAGGATCCCACGAGCAGTACTTC
clone size: .; V gene: TRBV5-8; J gene: TRBJ1-4; D gene: .; CDR3 protein: CASSSYDRIPTNEKLFF; CDR3 DNA: TGTGCCAGCAGCTCCTACGACAGAATTCCAACTAATGAAAAACTGTTTTTT
clone size: .; V gene: TRBV5-6; J gene: TRBJ1-5; D gene: TRBD1; CDR3 protein: CASSLTGEWNSNQPQHF; CDR3 DNA: TGTGCCAGCAGCCTGACAGGGGAGTGGAATAGCAATCAGCCCCAGCATTTT
clone size: once; V gene: TRBV12-5; J gene: TRBJ1-1; D gene: TRBD1; CDR3 protein: CASGRETGGDEAFF; CDR3 DNA: TGTGCTAGTGGTCGGGAGACAGGGGGCGATGAAGCTTTCTTT
clone size: once; V gene: TRBV7-3; J gene: TRBJ1-2; D gene: TRBD1; CDR3 protein: CASSLMGPGQGYGYTF; CDR3 DNA: TGTGCCAGCAGCTTGATGGGGCCGGGACAGGGCTATGGCTACACCTTC
clone size: .; V gene: TRBV5-5; J gene: TRBJ2-2; D gene: .; CDR3 protein: CASSSRDTGELFF; CDR3 DNA: TGTGCCAGCAGCTCCAGGGACACCGGGGAGCTGTTTTTT
clone size: .; V gene: TRBV11-3; J gene: TRBJ2-7; D gene: .; CDR3 protein: CASSPRGQAHHEQYF; CDR3 DNA: TGTGCCAGCAGCCCACGTGGGCAGGCGCATCACGAGCAGTACTTC
clone size: .; V gene: TRBV6-1; J gene: TRBJ2-7; D gene: .; CDR3 protein: CASKEAGFTYEQYF; CDR3 DNA: TGTGCCAGCAAGGAGGCAGGCTTTACCTACGAGCAGTACTTC
clone size: .; V gene: TRBV5-1; J gene: TRBJ2-1; D gene: TRBD1; CDR3 protein: CASSEGDRGGYNEQFF; CDR3 DNA: TGCGCCAGCAGCGAGGGAGACAGGGGGGGTTACAATGAGCAGTTCTTC
clone size: .; V gene: TRBV2; J gene: TRBJ1-2; D gene: .; CDR3 protein: CASSEAGEPRTARDGYTF; CDR3 DNA: TGTGCCAGCAGTGAAGCGGGGGAGCCCCGGACAGCCCGGGACGGCTACACCTTC
clone size: .; V gene: TRBV18; J gene: TRBJ2-7; D gene: .; CDR3 protein: CATGIRVSEQYF; CDR3 DNA: TGTGCGACCGGCATTCGGGTCAGCGAGCAGTACTTC
clone size: .; V gene: TRBV5-1; J gene: TRBJ1-1; D gene: .; CDR3 protein: CASSLVASPNAEAFF; CDR3 DNA: TGCGCCAGCAGCTTGGTAGCCTCCCCGAACGCTGAAGCTTTCTTT
clone size: .; V gene: TRBV27; J gene: TRBJ2-7; D gene: .; CDR3 protein: CASRVNRVSEQYF; CDR3 DNA: TGTGCCAGCAGGGTAAACAGGGTGTCGGAGCAGTACTTC
clone size: few; V gene: TRBV19; J gene: TRBJ2-1; D gene: TRBD2; CDR3 protein: CASSESGRYNEQFF; CDR3 DNA: TGTGCCAGTAGTGAAAGCGGGAGATACAATGAGCAGTTCTTC
clone size: .; V gene: TRBV2; J gene: TRBJ2-2; D gene: TRBD1; CDR3 protein: CASRRQGNTGELFF; CDR3 DNA: TGTGCCAGCAGAAGACAGGGGAACACCGGGGAGCTGTTTTTT
clone size: .; V gene: TRBV19; J gene: TRBJ2-1; D gene: TRBD2; CDR3 protein: CASSIPGLAAPGHEQFF; CDR3 DNA: TGTGCCAGTAGTATCCCGGGACTAGCGGCCCCCGGCCATGAGCAGTTCTTC
clone size: .; V gene: TRBV5-4; J gene: TRBJ2-3; D gene: .; CDR3 protein: CASTPADRSTDTQYF; CDR3 DNA: TGTGCCAGCACCCCTGCGGACAGAAGCACAGATACGCAGTATTTT
clone size: .; V gene: TRBV15; J gene: TRBJ2-1; D gene: .; CDR3 protein: CATSRDGSSANNEQFF; CDR3 DNA: TGTGCCACCAGCAGAGATGGGTCTAGCGCTAACAATGAGCAGTTCTTC
clone size: .; V gene: TRBV6-1; J gene: TRBJ2-1; D gene: .; CDR3 protein: CASSPLKETSEQFF; CDR3 DNA: TGTGCCAGCAGCCCCTTGAAGGAGACGAGTGAGCAGTTCTTC
clone size: .; V gene: TRBV5-6; J gene: TRBJ2-7; D gene: TRBD1; CDR3 protein: CASSLRDSEYF; CDR3 DNA: TGTGCCAGCAGCCTTAGGGACAGCGAGTACTTC
clone size: .; V gene: TRBV5-1; J gene: TRBJ2-3; D gene: .; CDR3 protein: CASSLQGRERDTQYF; CDR3 DNA: TGCGCCAGCAGCTTGCAGGGGAGGGAGAGAGATACGCAGTATTTT
clone size: .; V gene: TRBV29-1; J gene: TRBJ1-2; D gene: .; CDR3 protein: CSGWTGNYGYTF; CDR3 DNA: TGCAGCGGCTGGACGGGAAACTATGGCTACACCTTC